This T cell receptor (beta chain) stems from a study of cytomegalovirus exposure and HLA in healthy donors. About this clone: The antigen is not known.

Between the trimmed V and J ends, which lost 7 bases and 6 bases, there was a span of 16 bases. CDR3 length: 14 amino acids. Germline CDR1 reads SQVTM; CDR2 reads ANQGSEA. A multiplex PCR was run with 60 Vbeta primers and 13 Jbeta primers. The table came from immunoSEQ multiplex PCR; TCRdb's copy has only in-frame clones and leaves some out. The sample includes around 99,000 clones, around 70% seen only once; the top ten take roughly 5.3%. Broader study findings: Immune exposure data for these donors was limited to CMV serostatus.

The rearrangement uses TRBV29-1 and TRBJ1-6; D is unresolved. The TCR comes from a woman in her 70s in good health and CMV-seropositive. Material for sequencing was PBMCs. The CDR3 nucleotides are TGCAGCGCCCGAAGGGAGGTGGGTAATTCACCCCTCCACTTT. Its protein product is CSARREVGNSPLHF.